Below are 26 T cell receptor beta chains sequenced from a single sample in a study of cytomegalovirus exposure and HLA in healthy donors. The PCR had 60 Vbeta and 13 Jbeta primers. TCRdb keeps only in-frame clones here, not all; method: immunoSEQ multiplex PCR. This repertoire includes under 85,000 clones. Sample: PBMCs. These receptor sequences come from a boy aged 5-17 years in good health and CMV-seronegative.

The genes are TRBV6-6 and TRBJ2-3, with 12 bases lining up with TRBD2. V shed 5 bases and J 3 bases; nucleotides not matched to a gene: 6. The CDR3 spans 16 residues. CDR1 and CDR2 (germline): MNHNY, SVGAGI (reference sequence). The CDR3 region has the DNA TGTGCCAGCAGTCCAAGACTAGCGGGAGTTACAGATACGCAGTATTTT. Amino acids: CASSPRLAGVTDTQYF.

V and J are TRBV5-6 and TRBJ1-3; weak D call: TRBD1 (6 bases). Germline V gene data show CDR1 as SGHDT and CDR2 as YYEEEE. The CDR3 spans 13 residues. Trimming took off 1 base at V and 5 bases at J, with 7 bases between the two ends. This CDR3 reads CASSLTGRNTIYF. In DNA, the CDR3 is TGTGCCAGCAGCTTGACAGGGCGAAACACCATATATTTT.

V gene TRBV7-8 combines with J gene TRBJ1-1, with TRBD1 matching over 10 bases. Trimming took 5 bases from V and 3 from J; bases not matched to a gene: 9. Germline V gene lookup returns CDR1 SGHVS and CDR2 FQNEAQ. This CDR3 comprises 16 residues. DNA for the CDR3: TGTGCCAGCAGCCCCACCGGGACAGGGGTTCACACTGAAGCTTTCTTT. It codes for CASSPTGTGVHTEAFF. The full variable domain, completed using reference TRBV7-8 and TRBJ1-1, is GAGVSQSPRYKVAKRGQDVALRCDPISGHVSLFWYQQALGQGPEFLTYFQNEAQLDKSGLPSDRFFAERPEGSVSTLKIQRTQQEDSAVYLCASSPTGTGVHTEAFFGQGTRLTVV.

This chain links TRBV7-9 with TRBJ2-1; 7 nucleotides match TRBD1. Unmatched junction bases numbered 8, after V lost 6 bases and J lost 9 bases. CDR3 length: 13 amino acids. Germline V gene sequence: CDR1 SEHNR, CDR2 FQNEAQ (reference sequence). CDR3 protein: CASSPTGVSEQFF. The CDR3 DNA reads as TGTGCCAGCAGTCCCACAGGGGTGAGTGAGCAGTTCTTC.

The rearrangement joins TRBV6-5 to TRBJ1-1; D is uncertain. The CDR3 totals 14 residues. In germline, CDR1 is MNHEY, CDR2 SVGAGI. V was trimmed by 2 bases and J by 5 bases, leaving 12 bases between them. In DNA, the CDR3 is TGTGCCAGCAGTTACCTGCCGGGGAAGACTGAAGCTTTCTTT. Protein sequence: CASSYLPGKTEAFF.

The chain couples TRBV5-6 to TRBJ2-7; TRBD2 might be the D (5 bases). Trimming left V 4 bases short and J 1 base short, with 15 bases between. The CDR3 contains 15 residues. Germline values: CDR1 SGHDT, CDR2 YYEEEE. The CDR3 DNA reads TGTGCCAGCAGCCTGAAATGGGAGTTTTCCTACGAGCAGTACTTC. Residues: CASSLKWEFSYEQYF.

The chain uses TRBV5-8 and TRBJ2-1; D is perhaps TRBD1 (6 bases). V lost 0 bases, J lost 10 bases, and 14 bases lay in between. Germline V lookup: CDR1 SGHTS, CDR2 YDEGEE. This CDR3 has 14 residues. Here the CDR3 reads CASSLEAGVEEQFF. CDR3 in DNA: TGTGCCAGCAGCTTGGAGGCAGGGGTGGAGGAGCAGTTCTTC.

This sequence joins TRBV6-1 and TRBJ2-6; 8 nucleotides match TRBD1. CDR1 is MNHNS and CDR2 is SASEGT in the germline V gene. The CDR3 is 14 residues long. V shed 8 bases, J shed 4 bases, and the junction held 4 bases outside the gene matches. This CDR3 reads CASPQGAGANVLTF. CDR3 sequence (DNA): TGTGCCAGCCCTCAGGGGGCCGGGGCCAACGTCCTGACTTTC.

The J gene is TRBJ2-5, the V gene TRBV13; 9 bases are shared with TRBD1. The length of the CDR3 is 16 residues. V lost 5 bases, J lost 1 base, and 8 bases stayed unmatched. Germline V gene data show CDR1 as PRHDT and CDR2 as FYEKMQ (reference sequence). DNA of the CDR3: TGTGCCAGCAGCGACGGACAGGGGACATTCCAAGAGACCCAGTACTTC. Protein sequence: CASSDGQGTFQETQYF.

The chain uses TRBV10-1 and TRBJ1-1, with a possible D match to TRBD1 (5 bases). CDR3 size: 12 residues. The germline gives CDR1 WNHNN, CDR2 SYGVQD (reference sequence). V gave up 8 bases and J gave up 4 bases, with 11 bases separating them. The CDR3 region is CASQGFSTEAFF. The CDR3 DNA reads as TGCGCCAGCCAGGGCTTCAGCACTGAAGCTTTCTTT.

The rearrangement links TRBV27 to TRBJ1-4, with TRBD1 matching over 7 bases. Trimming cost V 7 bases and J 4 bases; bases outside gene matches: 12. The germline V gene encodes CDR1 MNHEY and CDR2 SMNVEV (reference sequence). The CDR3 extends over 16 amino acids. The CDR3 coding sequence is TGTGCCAGCAAAGCAACCCGGGACAGTGGTAATGAAAAACTGTTTTTT. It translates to CASKATRDSGNEKLFF.

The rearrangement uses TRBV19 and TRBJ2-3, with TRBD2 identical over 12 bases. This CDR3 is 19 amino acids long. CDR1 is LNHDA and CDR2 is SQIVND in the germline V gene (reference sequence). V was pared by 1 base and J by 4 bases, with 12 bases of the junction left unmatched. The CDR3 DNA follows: TGTGCCAGTAGTATAGTAGCCCCGTCCCTAGCGGGAGGGCCAGATACGCAGTATTTT. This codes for CASSIVAPSLAGGPDTQYF.

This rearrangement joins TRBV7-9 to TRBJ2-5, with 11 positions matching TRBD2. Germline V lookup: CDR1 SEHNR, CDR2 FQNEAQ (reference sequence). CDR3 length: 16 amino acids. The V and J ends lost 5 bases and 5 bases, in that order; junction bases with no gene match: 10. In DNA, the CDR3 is TGTGCCAGCAGCCCCCCACTAGCGGGAGTAAGGGAGACCCAGTACTTC. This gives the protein CASSPPLAGVRETQYF.

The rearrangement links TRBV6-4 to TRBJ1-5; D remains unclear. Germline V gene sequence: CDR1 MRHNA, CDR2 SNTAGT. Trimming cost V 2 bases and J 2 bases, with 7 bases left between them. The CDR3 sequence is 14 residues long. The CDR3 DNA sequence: TGTGCCAGCAGTGACGAACGGGGCAATCAGCCCCAGCATTTT. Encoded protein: CASSDERGNQPQHF.

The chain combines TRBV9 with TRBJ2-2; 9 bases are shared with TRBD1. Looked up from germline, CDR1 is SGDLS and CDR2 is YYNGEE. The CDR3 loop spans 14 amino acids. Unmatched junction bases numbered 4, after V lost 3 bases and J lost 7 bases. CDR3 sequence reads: CASSGTGEIGELFF. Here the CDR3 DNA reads TGTGCCAGCAGCGGGACAGGGGAAATCGGGGAGCTGTTTTTT. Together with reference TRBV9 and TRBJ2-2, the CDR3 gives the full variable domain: DSGVTQTPKHLITATGQRVTLRCSPRSGDLSVYWYQQSLDQGLQFLIQYYNGEERAKGNILERFSAQQFPDLHSELNLSSLELGDSALYFCASSGTGEIGELFFGEGSRLTVL.

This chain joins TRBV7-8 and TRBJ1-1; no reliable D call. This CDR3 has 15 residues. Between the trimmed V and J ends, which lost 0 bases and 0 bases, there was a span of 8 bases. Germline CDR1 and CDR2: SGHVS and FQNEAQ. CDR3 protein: CASSLAGRMNTEAFF. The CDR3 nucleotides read TGTGCCAGCAGCTTAGCCGGCAGGATGAACACTGAAGCTTTCTTT. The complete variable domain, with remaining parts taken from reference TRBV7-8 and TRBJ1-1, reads GAGVSQSPRYKVAKRGQDVALRCDPISGHVSLFWYQQALGQGPEFLTYFQNEAQLDKSGLPSDRFFAERPEGSVSTLKIQRTQQEDSAVYLCASSLAGRMNTEAFFGQGTRLTVV.

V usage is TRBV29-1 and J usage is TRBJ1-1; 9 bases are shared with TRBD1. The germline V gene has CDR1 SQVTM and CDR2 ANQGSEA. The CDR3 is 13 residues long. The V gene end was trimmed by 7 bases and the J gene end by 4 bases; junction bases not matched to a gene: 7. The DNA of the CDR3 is TGCAGCGAGACAACAGGGGGCGGCACTGAAGCTTTCTTT. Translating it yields CSETTGGGTEAFF. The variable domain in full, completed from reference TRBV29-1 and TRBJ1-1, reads SAVISQKPSRDICQRGTSLTIQCQVDSQVTMMFWYRQQPGQSLTLIATANQGSEATYESGFVIDKFPISRPNLTFSTLTVSNMSPEDSSIYLCSETTGGGTEAFFGQGTRLTVV.

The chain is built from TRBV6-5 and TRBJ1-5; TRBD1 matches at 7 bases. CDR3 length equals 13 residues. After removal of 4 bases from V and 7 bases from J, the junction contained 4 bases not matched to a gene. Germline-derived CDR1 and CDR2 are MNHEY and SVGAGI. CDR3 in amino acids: CASSFTGEQPQHF. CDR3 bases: TGTGCCAGCAGTTTTACAGGGGAACAGCCCCAGCATTTT.

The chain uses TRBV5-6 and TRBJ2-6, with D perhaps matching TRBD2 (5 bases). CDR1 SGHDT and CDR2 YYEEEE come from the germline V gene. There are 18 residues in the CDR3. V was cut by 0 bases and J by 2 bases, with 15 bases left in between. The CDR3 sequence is CASSLEVGVIAGANVLTF. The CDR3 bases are TGTGCCAGCAGCTTGGAAGTCGGGGTGATAGCTGGGGCCAACGTCCTGACTTTC.

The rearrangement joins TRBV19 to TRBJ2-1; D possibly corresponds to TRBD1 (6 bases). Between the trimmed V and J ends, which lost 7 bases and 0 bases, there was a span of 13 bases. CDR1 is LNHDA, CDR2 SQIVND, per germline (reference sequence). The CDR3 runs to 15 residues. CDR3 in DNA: TGTGCCAGTAAGGACAGTCTGAGCTCCTACAATGAGCAGTTCTTC. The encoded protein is CASKDSLSSYNEQFF.

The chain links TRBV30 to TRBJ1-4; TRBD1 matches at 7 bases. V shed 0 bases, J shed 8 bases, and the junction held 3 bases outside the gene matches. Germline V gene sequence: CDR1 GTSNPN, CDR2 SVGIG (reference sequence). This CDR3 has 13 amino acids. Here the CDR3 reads CAWSVSRGEKLFF. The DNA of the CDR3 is TGTGCCTGGAGTGTATCCAGGGGGGAAAAACTGTTTTTT.

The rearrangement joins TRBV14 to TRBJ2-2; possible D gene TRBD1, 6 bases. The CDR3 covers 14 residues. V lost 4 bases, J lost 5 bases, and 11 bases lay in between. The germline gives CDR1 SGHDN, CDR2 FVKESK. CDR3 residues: CASSRTDTTGELFF. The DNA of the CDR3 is TGTGCCAGCAGCCGGACAGATACAACCGGGGAGCTGTTTTTT.

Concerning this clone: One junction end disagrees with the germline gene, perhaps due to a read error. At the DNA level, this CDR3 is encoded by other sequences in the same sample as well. The CDR3 loop reads CASSTNGIDTQYF. The CDR3 DNA sequence: TGTGCGAGCAGCACAAACGGGATCGATACGCAGTATTTT. The genes are TRBV7-9 and TRBJ2-3; tentative D call: TRBD2 (5 bases). The germline V gene encodes CDR1 SEHNR and CDR2 FQNEAQ (reference sequence). CDR3 size: 13 residues.

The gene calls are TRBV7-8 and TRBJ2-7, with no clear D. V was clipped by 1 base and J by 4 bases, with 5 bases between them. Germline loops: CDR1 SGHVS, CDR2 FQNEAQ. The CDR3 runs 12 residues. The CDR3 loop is CASSLDPYEQYF. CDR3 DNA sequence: TGTGCCAGCAGCTTAGATCCGTACGAGCAGTACTTC.

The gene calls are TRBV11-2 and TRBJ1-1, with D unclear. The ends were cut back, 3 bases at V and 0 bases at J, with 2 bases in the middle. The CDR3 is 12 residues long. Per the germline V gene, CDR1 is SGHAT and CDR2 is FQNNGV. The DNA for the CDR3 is TGTGCCAGCAGCTTCATGAACACTGAAGCTTTCTTT. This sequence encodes CASSFMNTEAFF. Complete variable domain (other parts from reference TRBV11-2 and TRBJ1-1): EAGVAQSPRYKIIEKRQSVAFWCNPISGHATLYWYQQILGQGPKLLIQFQNNGVVDDSQLPKDRFSAERLKGVDSTLKIQPAKLEDSAVYLCASSFMNTEAFFGQGTRLTVV.

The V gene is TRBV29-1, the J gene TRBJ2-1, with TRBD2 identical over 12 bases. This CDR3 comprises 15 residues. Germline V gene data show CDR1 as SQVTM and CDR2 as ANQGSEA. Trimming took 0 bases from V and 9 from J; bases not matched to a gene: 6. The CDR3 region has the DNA TGCAGCGTTGAAGATCTTACTAGCGGGAGGACTGAGCAGTTCTTC. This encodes CSVEDLTSGRTEQFF.